These T cell receptor beta chains were read from a single sample in a study of blood T cell repertoires in COVID-19. Libraries were prepared by immunoSEQ multiplex PCR; TCRdb keeps only in-frame clonotypes and omits some of them. The sample shows around 100,000 clones, around 94% of them seen only once. The sample comprised peripheral blood. These receptors were collected from a man aged 45-65 years with active COVID-19. Both conserved end residues are part of each CDR3. Each record gives: J gene, D gene, clone size, V gene, CDR3 DNA, CDR3 protein. The D gene is left open where the match is weak. Size is omitted from some rows. Given values are once, few, many or a class for expanded clones.

j_call: TRBJ1-1; d_call: TRBD1; clone_size: .; v_call: TRBV6-5; cdr3_nt: TGTGCCAGCAGTTACCGGGACAGGGCTTTTGAAGCTTTCTTT; cdr3_aa: CASSYRDRAFEAFF
j_call: TRBJ2-3; d_call: TRBD2; clone_size: .; v_call: TRBV27; cdr3_nt: TGTGCCAGCAGTTTAACTAGCGGGAGGGCAATAGATACGCAGTATTTT; cdr3_aa: CASSLTSGRAIDTQYF
j_call: TRBJ2-7; d_call: .; clone_size: few; v_call: TRBV4-1; cdr3_nt: TGCGCCAGCAGCCACCTCCAACAGAGCTACGAGCAGTACTTC; cdr3_aa: CASSHLQQSYEQYF
j_call: TRBJ2-5; d_call: TRBD1; clone_size: .; v_call: TRBV5-4; cdr3_nt: TGTGCCAGCAGCTTGAGGGTGACAGGGGGCCGAGAGACCCAGTACTTC; cdr3_aa: CASSLRVTGGRETQYF
j_call: TRBJ1-3; d_call: .; clone_size: .; v_call: TRBV6-1; cdr3_nt: TGTGCCAGCCGCAGCGGGGGGGAGGCTGGAAACACCATATATTTT; cdr3_aa: CASRSGGEAGNTIYF
j_call: TRBJ2-2; d_call: TRBD2; clone_size: .; v_call: TRBV12-5; cdr3_nt: TGTGCTAGTGGTTTGTCCATCGAAAGGGAGGGCGCCGGGGAGCTGTTTTTT; cdr3_aa: CASGLSIEREGAGELFF
j_call: TRBJ1-2; d_call: TRBD1; clone_size: .; v_call: TRBV25-1; cdr3_nt: TGTGCCAGCAGTGAGCACAGGGGGCGCGGACATGGCTACACCTTC; cdr3_aa: CASSEHRGRGHGYTF
j_call: TRBJ2-1; d_call: TRBD1; clone_size: .; v_call: TRBV5-1; cdr3_nt: TGCGCCAGCAGCTTGTCCCTCCGACCGGGACAGGGTGGGAATGAGCAGTTCTTC; cdr3_aa: CASSLSLRPGQGGNEQFF
j_call: TRBJ2-3; d_call: .; clone_size: .; v_call: TRBV28; cdr3_nt: TGTGCCAGCAGCCTCTTCAGGACAGCATCGGATACGCAGTATTTT; cdr3_aa: CASSLFRTASDTQYF
j_call: TRBJ1-1; d_call: .; clone_size: .; v_call: TRBV11-3; cdr3_nt: TGTGCCAGCAGCCAAGATGGCGCAGGGGCAACTGAAGCTTTCTTT; cdr3_aa: CASSQDGAGATEAFF
j_call: TRBJ2-7; d_call: TRBD2; clone_size: .; v_call: TRBV13; cdr3_nt: TGTGCCAGCAGCTCGGGACTAAGCTCCTACGAGCAGTACTTC; cdr3_aa: CASSSGLSSYEQYF
j_call: TRBJ2-3; d_call: TRBD1; clone_size: .; v_call: TRBV10-3; cdr3_nt: TGTGCCATCAGTGGAACAGGGGCTAGCACAGATACGCAGTATTTT; cdr3_aa: CAISGTGASTDTQYF
j_call: TRBJ2-1; d_call: .; clone_size: .; v_call: TRBV11-2; cdr3_nt: TGTGCCAGCAGCTCCCGGACTCTACTCCATGAGCAGTTCTTC; cdr3_aa: CASSSRTLLHEQFF
j_call: TRBJ2-3; d_call: TRBD2; clone_size: .; v_call: TRBV7-9; cdr3_nt: TGTGCCAGCAGCTCGGGACTAGCGGGAGCAATAGATACGCAGTATTTT; cdr3_aa: CASSSGLAGAIDTQYF
j_call: TRBJ1-4; d_call: TRBD1; clone_size: .; v_call: TRBV4-2; cdr3_nt: TGTGCCAGCAGCCTAACATGGGACAGGGGAGATAGCGGTGAAAAACTGTTTTTT; cdr3_aa: CASSLTWDRGDSGEKLFF
j_call: TRBJ1-6; d_call: .; clone_size: .; v_call: TRBV6-1; cdr3_nt: TGTGCCAGCAGTGAAGTGAGCACTTTTAGTTCACCCCTCCACTTT; cdr3_aa: CASSEVSTFSSPLHF
j_call: TRBJ2-7; d_call: TRBD1; clone_size: .; v_call: TRBV3-1/TRBV3-2; cdr3_nt: TGTGCCAGCAGTAGACAGGGCCTCTACGAGCAGTACTTC; cdr3_aa: CASSRQGLYEQYF
j_call: TRBJ1-2; d_call: TRBD1; clone_size: .; v_call: TRBV14; cdr3_nt: TGTGCCAGCAGCCCCGGGACAGGGGGCTTAGGCTACACCTTC; cdr3_aa: CASSPGTGGLGYTF
j_call: TRBJ2-1; d_call: .; clone_size: .; v_call: TRBV12-2; cdr3_nt: TGTGCAAGTCGCCTCAGTGAGGGCGACTCCTACAATGAGCAGTTCTTC; cdr3_aa: CASRLSEGDSYNEQFF
j_call: TRBJ2-7; d_call: .; clone_size: .; v_call: TRBV18; cdr3_nt: TGTGCCAGCTCACAGGAATCAACAGGCGGGCAGTACTTC; cdr3_aa: CASSQESTGGQYF
j_call: TRBJ2-1; d_call: TRBD2; clone_size: .; v_call: TRBV10-3; cdr3_nt: TGTGCCGCCAGTAGCGGGAGGGCCCTCGATGAGCAGTTCTTC; cdr3_aa: CAASSGRALDEQFF
j_call: TRBJ2-7; d_call: .; clone_size: .; v_call: TRBV30; cdr3_nt: TGTGCCTGGAGTACGGCGCGGACTGTTGGGGTGGGGGAGCAGTACTTC; cdr3_aa: CAWSTARTVGVGEQYF
j_call: TRBJ2-2; d_call: .; clone_size: .; v_call: TRBV27; cdr3_nt: TGTGCCAGCAAGGTTCAGGAAACCAACACCGGGGAGCTGTTTTTT; cdr3_aa: CASKVQETNTGELFF
j_call: TRBJ2-1; d_call: .; clone_size: .; v_call: TRBV24-1; cdr3_nt: TGTGCCACCAGTGATTTTACTAGCCTCGACGGTGAGCAGTTCTTC; cdr3_aa: CATSDFTSLDGEQFF
j_call: TRBJ2-7; d_call: .; clone_size: .; v_call: TRBV25-1; cdr3_nt: TGTGCCAGCAGTGACCGGTACGAGCAGTACTTC; cdr3_aa: CASSDRYEQYF
j_call: TRBJ2-2; d_call: .; clone_size: once; v_call: TRBV4-2; cdr3_nt: TGTGCCAGCAGCCAAGATAGCCCCCAACACGCCGGGGAGCTGTTTTTT; cdr3_aa: CASSQDSPQHAGELFF
j_call: TRBJ1-1; d_call: .; clone_size: .; v_call: TRBV6-5; cdr3_nt: TGTGCCAGCAGTTACTCGGTGGGCAGCACTGAAGCTTTCTTT; cdr3_aa: CASSYSVGSTEAFF
j_call: TRBJ2-3; d_call: TRBD1; clone_size: .; v_call: TRBV3-1/TRBV3-2; cdr3_nt: TGTGCCAGCAGCACCCCCCGGGACAGGGTATTGGGGAATACGCAGTATTTT; cdr3_aa: CASSTPRDRVLGNTQYF
j_call: TRBJ1-2; d_call: .; clone_size: .; v_call: TRBV18; cdr3_nt: TGTGCCAGCTCACCAAAGCTTGACTATGGCTACACCTTC; cdr3_aa: CASSPKLDYGYTF
j_call: TRBJ2-1; d_call: TRBD2; clone_size: .; v_call: TRBV9; cdr3_nt: TGTGCCAGCAGCGTAGGGACTAGCGGGAGTATCTACAATGAGCAGTTCTTC; cdr3_aa: CASSVGTSGSIYNEQFF
j_call: TRBJ2-1; d_call: .; clone_size: once; v_call: TRBV27; cdr3_nt: TGTGCCAGCAGTCTTTACAATGAGCAGTTCTTC; cdr3_aa: CASSLYNEQFF
j_call: TRBJ2-7; d_call: TRBD2; clone_size: .; v_call: TRBV7-3; cdr3_nt: TGTGCCAGCAGCTTACTAGCGGGTCCGGGTGAGCAGTACTTC; cdr3_aa: CASSLLAGPGEQYF
j_call: TRBJ1-1; d_call: .; clone_size: .; v_call: TRBV2; cdr3_nt: TGTGCCAGCATCTTCCTCGGACAGAACACTGAAGCTTTCTTT; cdr3_aa: CASIFLGQNTEAFF
j_call: TRBJ2-5; d_call: .; clone_size: .; v_call: TRBV18; cdr3_nt: TGTGCCAGCTCACGGGAGGCCCTTATGGAGACCCAGTACTTC; cdr3_aa: CASSREALMETQYF
j_call: TRBJ2-1; d_call: TRBD2; clone_size: .; v_call: TRBV27; cdr3_nt: TGTGCCAGCAGGCCGACTAGCGGGAGGTCGCAGTTCTTC; cdr3_aa: CASRPTSGRSQFF
j_call: TRBJ2-2; d_call: TRBD1; clone_size: .; v_call: TRBV24-1; cdr3_nt: TGTGCCACCAGTGAAACTCGGGACAGGGAGGGCTCCGGGGAGCTGTTTTTT; cdr3_aa: CATSETRDREGSGELFF
j_call: TRBJ2-7; d_call: .; clone_size: .; v_call: TRBV7-9; cdr3_nt: TGTGCCAGCAGCGTGATTATGCGGAACAACTCCTACGAGCAGTACTTC; cdr3_aa: CASSVIMRNNSYEQYF
j_call: TRBJ2-3; d_call: TRBD2; clone_size: once; v_call: TRBV24-1; cdr3_nt: TGTGCCACCAGTGTAGCGGGAGGCTCAGATACGCAGTATTTT; cdr3_aa: CATSVAGGSDTQYF
j_call: TRBJ1-3; d_call: .; clone_size: .; v_call: TRBV7-6; cdr3_nt: TGTGCCAGCAGCTTAGCGTTAACATTCTCATCTGGAAACACCATATATTTT; cdr3_aa: CASSLALTFSSGNTIYF
j_call: TRBJ1-6; d_call: TRBD1; clone_size: .; v_call: TRBV29-1; cdr3_nt: TGCGCGACGATCACTTCCGGGACAGGGACTTCACCCCTCCACTTT; cdr3_aa: CATITSGTGTSPLHF
j_call: TRBJ1-6; d_call: .; clone_size: .; v_call: TRBV10-1; cdr3_nt: TGCGCCAGCAGTCCCGGGACAACTAATTCACCCCTCCACTTT; cdr3_aa: CASSPGTTNSPLHF
j_call: TRBJ2-1; d_call: .; clone_size: .; v_call: TRBV3-1/TRBV3-2; cdr3_nt: TGTGCCAGCAGCCAAGATTCTACAGGGAGAAGAAGGAATGAGCAGTTCTTC; cdr3_aa: CASSQDSTGRRRNEQFF
j_call: TRBJ2-7; d_call: TRBD1; clone_size: .; v_call: TRBV5-4; cdr3_nt: TGTGCCAGCAGCTCGCCCAGGGGGATCTCCTACGAGCAGTACTTC; cdr3_aa: CASSSPRGISYEQYF
j_call: TRBJ2-5; d_call: .; clone_size: .; v_call: TRBV7-3; cdr3_nt: TGTGCCAGCAGCTTAACGGCAGGTCTGGAGACCCAGTACTTC; cdr3_aa: CASSLTAGLETQYF
j_call: TRBJ1-3; d_call: .; clone_size: .; v_call: TRBV18; cdr3_nt: TGTGCCAGCTCACTCACACAAGCGGGGATCTCTGGAAACACCATATATTTT; cdr3_aa: CASSLTQAGISGNTIYF
j_call: TRBJ1-2; d_call: TRBD1; clone_size: .; v_call: TRBV28; cdr3_nt: TGTGCCACCCGGGACAGGTCTAACTATGGCTACACCTTC; cdr3_aa: CATRDRSNYGYTF
j_call: TRBJ2-5; d_call: TRBD1; clone_size: .; v_call: TRBV7-2; cdr3_nt: TGTGCCAGCAGCGAGGGACAGGGGCCAGAGACCCAGTACTTC; cdr3_aa: CASSEGQGPETQYF
j_call: TRBJ2-1; d_call: TRBD2; clone_size: .; v_call: TRBV6-2/TRBV6-3; cdr3_nt: TGTGCCAGCAGCCCGGGTCTAGCGGAGTTCTTC; cdr3_aa: CASSPGLAEFF
j_call: TRBJ2-5; d_call: .; clone_size: .; v_call: TRBV5-1; cdr3_nt: TGCGCCAGCAGCTTGGGTCGGGGAGTCGAAGAGACCCAGTACTTC; cdr3_aa: CASSLGRGVEETQYF
j_call: TRBJ2-7; d_call: TRBD1; clone_size: .; v_call: TRBV29-1; cdr3_nt: TGCAGCGTTGAAGTCGGGACAGGGACCGACGAGCAGTACTTC; cdr3_aa: CSVEVGTGTDEQYF
j_call: TRBJ1-4; d_call: TRBD1; clone_size: .; v_call: TRBV5-1; cdr3_nt: TGCGCCAGCAGCTTGGCGGGGACAGGGAATGAAAAACTGTTTTTT; cdr3_aa: CASSLAGTGNEKLFF
j_call: TRBJ1-5; d_call: .; clone_size: .; v_call: TRBV27; cdr3_nt: TGTGCCAGCAGTAAACAGGGATTTGGGAGCAATCAGCCCCAGCATTTT; cdr3_aa: CASSKQGFGSNQPQHF
j_call: TRBJ2-1; d_call: TRBD1; clone_size: .; v_call: TRBV5-8; cdr3_nt: TGTGCCAGCAGCTTGGCGCAGGGGGCGGCGAATGAGCAGTTCTTC; cdr3_aa: CASSLAQGAANEQFF
j_call: TRBJ2-5; d_call: .; clone_size: .; v_call: TRBV7-9; cdr3_nt: TGTGCCAGCAGCTTAGTCGGGGAGACCCAGTACTTC; cdr3_aa: CASSLVGETQYF
j_call: TRBJ2-5; d_call: TRBD1; clone_size: once; v_call: TRBV2; cdr3_nt: TGTGCCAGCAGTTTACAGGGGGCACAAGAGACCCAGTACTTC; cdr3_aa: CASSLQGAQETQYF
j_call: TRBJ2-5; d_call: TRBD2; clone_size: .; v_call: TRBV29-1; cdr3_nt: TGCAGCGCTCGACTAGCGGGAGAAGAGACCCAGTACTTC; cdr3_aa: CSARLAGEETQYF
j_call: TRBJ1-1; d_call: TRBD1; clone_size: .; v_call: TRBV15; cdr3_nt: TGTGCCACCAGCTTTACGACAGGGACTGAAGCTTTCTTT; cdr3_aa: CATSFTTGTEAFF
j_call: TRBJ1-2; d_call: .; clone_size: .; v_call: TRBV7-8; cdr3_nt: TGTGCCAGCAGCTTAGTCGGGCAGGGTGGCTACACCTTC; cdr3_aa: CASSLVGQGGYTF
j_call: TRBJ2-7; d_call: TRBD1; clone_size: .; v_call: TRBV6-1; cdr3_nt: TGTGCCAGCAGTGAAGTGGTTGTGACAGGGCTCCTCTCCTACGAGCAGTACTTC; cdr3_aa: CASSEVVVTGLLSYEQYF
j_call: TRBJ1-1; d_call: .; clone_size: .; v_call: TRBV18; cdr3_nt: TGTGCCAGCTCACCGCTAAATTCCGCGAACACTGAAGCTTTCTTT; cdr3_aa: CASSPLNSANTEAFF